Following are 22 T cell receptor beta chains from one sample sequenced in a study of T cell repertoires in cytomegalovirus infection. TCRdb analysed the reads with MiXCR anew, one entry per CDR3 protein. The sample carries around 740,000 distinct CDR3 sequences, about 40% recorded once. The sequenced sample was PBMCs. The receptor set was obtained from a human donor in good health (CMV status not recorded). Some clones in this sample may be carry-over from other donors' samples.

The rearrangement uses TRBV4-2 and TRBJ1-1, with D tentatively TRBD1 (5 bases). With 1 base removed from V and 5 bases from J, the gap between germline ends came to 8 bases. Germline V CDR1 and CDR2: LGHNA, YNFKEQ. The CDR3 totals 13 residues. For the CDR3, the DNA is TGTGCCAGCAGCCAAGTCGAGGGGACTGAAGCTTTCTTT. It yields the protein CASSQVEGTEAFF.

V gene TRBV29-1 combines with J gene TRBJ1-2; D gene ambiguous. CDR1 is SQVTM, CDR2 ANQGSEA, per germline. CDR3 length: 12 amino acids. V lost 6 bases to trimming and J lost 8 bases, with 16 bases between them. The CDR3 is CSVVDTPDGYTF. The CDR3 DNA sequence: TGCAGCGTAGTCGACACCCCCGACGGCTACACCTTC.

This clonotype was seen only a few times. Given a much more abundant clone one base away, this may be a read error. The V call is TRBV7-8, the J call TRBJ2-7; no clear D. Germline values: CDR1 SGHVS, CDR2 FQNEAQ. The CDR3 is 13 residues long. The CDR3 DNA is TGTGCCTGCAGCTTAGCCTCCTCCTACGAGCAGTACTTC. This translates into CACSLASSYEQYF.

The rearrangement joins TRBV10-2 to TRBJ2-5; 11 bases match TRBD2. V was clipped by 4 bases and J by 1 base; unmatched bases: 5. The germline gives CDR1 WSHSY, CDR2 SAAADI. The CDR3 runs to 16 residues. The CDR3 nucleotides are TGCGCCAGCAGTGTGCTAGGGACTAGCGGCCAAGAGACCCAGTACTTC. Protein product: CASSVLGTSGQETQYF.

This clonotype appeared once. The V and J genes are TRBV19 and TRBJ2-5; 9 nucleotides line up with TRBD2. Per germline, CDR1 LNHDA and CDR2 SQIVND (reference sequence). V trimming: 3 bases; J trimming: 5 bases; junction bases outside the gene matches: 13. This CDR3 region has 17 residues. The CDR3 loop reads CASSMGLAGNARETQYF. Here the CDR3 DNA reads TGTGCCAGTAGTATGGGGCTAGCGGGAAACGCCCGGGAGACCCAGTACTTC.

J is TRBJ1-5 and V is TRBV10-3, with D perhaps TRBD1 (5 bases). This CDR3 has 16 residues. V lost 0 bases and J 7 bases, leaving 16 bases between the germline ends. Per the germline V gene, CDR1 is ENHRY and CDR2 is SYGVKD. CDR3 nucleotide sequence: TGTGCCATCAGTGAGTCGTCAGGGTCAAGTATACAGCCCCAGCATTTT. The encoded protein is CAISESSGSSIQPQHF.

This clonotype was observed a handful of times. The CDR3 loop is CASSLTAGNTIYF. The DNA for the CDR3 is TGTGCCAGCAGTTTGACAGCTGGAAACACCATATATTTT. V usage is TRBV12-3 or TRBV12-4 and J usage is TRBJ1-3; maybe TRBD1 (5 bases). The V gene lost 3 bases and the J gene lost 2 bases, with 5 bases spanning the gap. The CDR3 consists of 13 residues.

In this sample, this clonotype turned up a few times. The V call is TRBV12-3 or TRBV12-4, the J call TRBJ2-7, with TRBD1 matching 10 bases. The CDR3 sequence is 14 residues long. With V trimmed by 3 bases and J by 5 bases, 4 bases remained unmatched. CDR3 in DNA: TGTGCCAGCAGTTTGGGGACAGGGGTCGACGAGCAGTACTTC. This sequence encodes CASSLGTGVDEQYF.

Many counts were recorded for this clonotype. This chain uses TRBV7-6 with TRBJ1-2, with 8 bases fitting TRBD1. There are 13 residues in the CDR3. The J segment lost 5 bases and the V segment lost 5 bases, leaving 4 bases of the junction unmatched. CDR1 SGHVS and CDR2 FNYEAQ come from the germline V gene. For the CDR3, the DNA is TGTGCCAGCAGCCCGGGACAGGAATATGGCTACACCTTC. Translating gives CASSPGQEYGYTF.

This clonotype appeared a few times. The chain employs TRBV19 and TRBJ1-1; D is perhaps TRBD1 (6 bases). The CDR3 has 16 amino acids. The ends were cut back, 4 bases at V and 1 base at J, with 16 bases in the middle. CDR1 is LNHDA, CDR2 SQIVND, per germline (reference sequence). The DNA of the CDR3 is TGTGCCAGTAGTACGGTACAGGGCCGGTGGAACACTGAAGCTTTCTTT. It specifies CASSTVQGRWNTEAFF.

The chain combines TRBV14 with TRBJ1-4; D is uncertain. The CDR3 runs to 13 residues. Germline CDR1 is SGHDN and CDR2 is FVKESK. The V gene lost 3 bases and the J gene lost 6 bases, with 8 bases spanning the gap. CDR3 region: CASSQGFDEKLFF. For the CDR3, the DNA is TGTGCCAGCAGCCAGGGTTTTGATGAAAAACTGTTTTTT.

This clonotype came up many times. The CDR3 DNA reads as TGTGCCAGCAGCTTGGGCAGTGCAACTAATGAAAAACTGTTTTTT. This sequence encodes CASSLGSATNEKLFF. The rearrangement uses TRBV7-2 and TRBJ1-4; D is uncertain. CDR3 length: 15 amino acids. V lost 3 bases and J lost 0, with 8 bases in between. CDR1 SGHTA and CDR2 FQGNSA come from the germline V gene.

The chain carries TRBV5-1 and TRBJ1-6; D unresolved. V lost 0 bases and J lost 6, with 7 bases in between. The CDR3 is made up of 14 amino acids. CDR1 is SGHRS and CDR2 is YFSETQ in the germline V gene. The CDR3 here is CASSLDQVNSPLHF. DNA of the CDR3: TGCGCCAGCAGCTTGGACCAGGTTAATTCACCCCTCCACTTT.

This sequence joins TRBV6-1 and TRBJ1-6; D is possibly TRBD1 (6 bases). The germline gives CDR1 MNHNS, CDR2 SASEGT. Between the trimmed V and J ends, which lost 5 bases and 7 bases, there was a span of 18 bases. CDR3 length: 16 amino acids. CDR3 DNA: TGTGCCAGCAGTTCCGACCCGGGACAACTGAATTCACCCCTCCACTTT. Protein product: CASSSDPGQLNSPLHF.

The chain has TRBV28 and TRBJ2-2; 10 bases map to TRBD1. From germline, CDR1 is MDHEN and CDR2 SYDVKM. The CDR3 contains 16 residues. With V trimmed by 5 bases and J by 7 bases, 10 bases remained unmatched. Here the CDR3 DNA reads TGTGCCAGCAGTCCCTGGACAGGGGGAAAGAACGGGGAGCTGTTTTTT. Amino acid sequence: CASSPWTGGKNGELFF.

The chain has TRBV20-1 and TRBJ1-2, with D tentatively TRBD1 (6 bases). Germline-derived CDR1 and CDR2 are DFQATT and SNEGSKA (reference sequence). Deletions cut 4 bases from V and 1 base from J, with 16 bases between. This CDR3 is built from 15 residues. The CDR3 region is CSANPSGQSNYGYTF. DNA for the CDR3: TGCAGTGCTAACCCATCGGGACAAAGTAACTATGGCTACACCTTC.

The gene calls are TRBV20-1 and TRBJ2-3, with unresolved D. The V and J ends lost 0 bases and 7 bases respectively, with 14 bases between them. The CDR3 totals 14 residues. Per germline, CDR1 DFQATT and CDR2 SNEGSKA (reference sequence). CDR3 sequence (DNA): TGCAGTGCTAGAGATCGGGCAAAGCGAAATACGCAGTATTTT. Translating gives CSARDRAKRNTQYF.

With respect to this clonotype: Germline and junction disagree at one end, which may indicate a read error. This chain connects TRBV2 to TRBJ1-5; no definite D call. Germline CDR1 is SNHLY and CDR2 is FYNNEI. The CDR3 sequence is 17 residues long. The CDR3 spells CASSQNGIRVAVQAQHF. CDR3 DNA: TGTGCCAGCAGCCAGAACGGGATCCGGGTAGCTGTTCAGGCCCAGCATTTT.

The sample holds many counts of this clonotype. V and J are TRBV7-2 and TRBJ2-5, with 9 bases aligning to TRBD2. This CDR3 has 16 amino acids. The germline V gene encodes CDR1 SGHTA and CDR2 FQGNSA. Trimming cost V 3 bases and J 4 bases; bases outside gene matches: 9. CDR3 nucleotides: TGTGCCAGCAGCTTGACCGGGACTAGCCCCTCAGAGACCCAGTACTTC. This encodes CASSLTGTSPSETQYF. Supplemented by reference TRBV7-2 and TRBJ2-5, the full variable domain reads GAGVSQSPSNKVTEKGKDVELRCDPISGHTALYWYRQSLGQGLEFLIYFQGNSAPDKSGLPSDRFSAERTGGSVSTLTIQRTQQEDSAVYLCASSLTGTSPSETQYFGPGTRLLVL.

This clonotype showed up many times. The V and J genes are TRBV6-1 and TRBJ2-1; D is ambiguous. Germline V gene sequence: CDR1 MNHNS, CDR2 SASEGT. There are 13 residues in the CDR3. V lost 4 bases to trimming and J lost 3 bases, with 7 bases between them. CDR3 residues: CASSGQYYNEQFF. As DNA, the CDR3 is TGTGCCAGCAGTGGTCAGTACTACAATGAGCAGTTCTTC.

A few counts support this clonotype. The V call is TRBV28, the J call TRBJ1-3; D ambiguous. The germline V gene encodes CDR1 MDHEN and CDR2 SYDVKM. V lost 5 bases and J lost 0, with 14 bases in between. The CDR3 consists of 16 residues. The CDR3: CASSVAGRRSGNTIYF. DNA for the CDR3: TGTGCCAGCAGTGTCGCCGGACGGCGCTCTGGAAACACCATATATTTT.

This clonotype has more than one count but fewer than ten. The chain joins TRBV6-1 to TRBJ2-1; D is perhaps TRBD1 (6 bases). The V and J ends lost 4 bases and 15 bases respectively, with 22 bases between them. CDR1 and CDR2 from the germline V gene are MNHNS and SASEGT. The CDR3 runs 14 residues. Written as DNA, the CDR3 is TGTGCCAGCAGTGTCGGGCAGGGTCTTCAGGGGCTGTTCTTC. This codes for CASSVGQGLQGLFF.